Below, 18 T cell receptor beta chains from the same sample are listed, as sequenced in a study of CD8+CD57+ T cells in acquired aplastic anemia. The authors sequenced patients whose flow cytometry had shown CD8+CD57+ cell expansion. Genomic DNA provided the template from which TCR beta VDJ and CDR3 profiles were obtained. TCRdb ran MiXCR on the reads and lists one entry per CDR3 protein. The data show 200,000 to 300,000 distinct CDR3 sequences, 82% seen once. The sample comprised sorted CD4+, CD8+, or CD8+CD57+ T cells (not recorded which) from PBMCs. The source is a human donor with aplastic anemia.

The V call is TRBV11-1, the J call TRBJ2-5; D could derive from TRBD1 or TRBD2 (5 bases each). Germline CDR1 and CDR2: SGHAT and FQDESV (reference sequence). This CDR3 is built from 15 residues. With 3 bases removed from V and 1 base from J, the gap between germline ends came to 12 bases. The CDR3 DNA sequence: TGTGCCAGCAGCTTGGGGATGGGGGTCCAAGAGACCCAGTACTTC. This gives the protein CASSLGMGVQETQYF.

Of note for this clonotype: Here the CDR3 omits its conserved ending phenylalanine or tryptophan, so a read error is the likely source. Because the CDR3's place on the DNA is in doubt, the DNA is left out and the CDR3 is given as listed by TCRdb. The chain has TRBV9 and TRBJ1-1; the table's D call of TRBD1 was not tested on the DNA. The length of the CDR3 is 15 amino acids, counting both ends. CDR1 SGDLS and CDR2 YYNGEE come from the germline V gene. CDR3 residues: CASSLQGSNQPQPFL.

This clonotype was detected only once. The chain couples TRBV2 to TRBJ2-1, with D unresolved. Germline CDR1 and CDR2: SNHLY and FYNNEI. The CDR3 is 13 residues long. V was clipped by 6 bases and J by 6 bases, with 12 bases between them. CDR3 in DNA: TGTGCCAGCAGGGATGGGTCGTTCAATGAGCAGTTCTTC. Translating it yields CASRDGSFNEQFF.

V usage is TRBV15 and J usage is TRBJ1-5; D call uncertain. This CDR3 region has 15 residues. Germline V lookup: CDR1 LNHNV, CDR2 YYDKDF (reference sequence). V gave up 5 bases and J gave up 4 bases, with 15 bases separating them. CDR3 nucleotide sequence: TGTGCCACCAGCGTAGACCCCTCGAGAAATCAGCCCCAGCATTTT. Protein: CATSVDPSRNQPQHF. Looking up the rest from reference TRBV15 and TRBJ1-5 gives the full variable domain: DAMVIQNPRYQVTQFGKPVTLSCSQTLNHNVMYWYQQKSSQAPKLLFHYYDKDFNNEADTPDNFQSRRPNTSFCFLDIRSPGLGDTAMYLCATSVDPSRNQPQHFGDGTRLSIL.

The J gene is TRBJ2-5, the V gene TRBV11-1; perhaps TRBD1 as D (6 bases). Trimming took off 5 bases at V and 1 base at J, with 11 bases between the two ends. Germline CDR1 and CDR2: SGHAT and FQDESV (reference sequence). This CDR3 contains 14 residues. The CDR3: CASSGGPSQETQYF. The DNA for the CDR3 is TGTGCCAGCAGCGGGGGCCCCAGCCAAGAGACCCAGTACTTC. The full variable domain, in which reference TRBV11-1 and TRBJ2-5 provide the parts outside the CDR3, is EAEVAQSPRYKITEKSQAVAFWCDPISGHATLYWYRQILGQGPELLVQFQDESVVDDSQLPKDRFSAERLKGVDSTLKIQPAELGDSAMYLCASSGGPSQETQYFGPGTRLLVL.

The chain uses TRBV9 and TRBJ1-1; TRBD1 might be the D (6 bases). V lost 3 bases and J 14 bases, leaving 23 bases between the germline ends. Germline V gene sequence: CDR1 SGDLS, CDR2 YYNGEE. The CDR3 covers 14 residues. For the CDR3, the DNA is TGTGCCAGCAGCGACAGGGTTAGGCCAGATAAAGAGTTCTTT. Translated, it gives CASSDRVRPDKEFF.

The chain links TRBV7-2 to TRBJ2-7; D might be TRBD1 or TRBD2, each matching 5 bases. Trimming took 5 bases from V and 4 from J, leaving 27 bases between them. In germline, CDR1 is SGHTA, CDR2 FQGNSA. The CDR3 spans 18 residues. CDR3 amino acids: CASSQVPGREAVLYEQYV. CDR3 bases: TGTGCCAGCAGCCAGGTTCCGGGACGAGAGGCAGTTCTTTACGAGCAGTACGTC.

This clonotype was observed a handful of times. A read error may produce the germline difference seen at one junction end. Here the CDR3 reads CASSLAGGRATLYF. The CDR3 coding sequence is TGTGCCAGCAGCTTAGCGGGAGGTCGCGCTACGCTGTATTTT. The rearrangement uses TRBV7-2 and TRBJ2-3; TRBD2 might be the D (6 bases). Germline CDR1 reads SGHTA; CDR2 reads FQGNSA. The CDR3 contains 14 residues. The full variable domain, completed using reference TRBV7-2 and TRBJ2-3, is GAGVSQSPSNKVTEKGKDVELRCDPISGHTALYWYRQSLGQGLEFLIYFQGNSAPDKSGLPSDRFSAERTGGSVSTLTIQRTQQEDSAVYLCASSLAGGRATLYFGPGTRLTVL.

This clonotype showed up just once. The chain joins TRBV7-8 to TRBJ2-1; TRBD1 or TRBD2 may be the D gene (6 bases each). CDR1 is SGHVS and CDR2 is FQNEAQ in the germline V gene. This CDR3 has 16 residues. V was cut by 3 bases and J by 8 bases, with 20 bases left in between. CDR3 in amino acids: CASSFALIVGGHEQFF. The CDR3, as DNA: TGTGCCAGCAGCTTCGCCCTCATTGTCGGGGGCCATGAGCAGTTCTTC.

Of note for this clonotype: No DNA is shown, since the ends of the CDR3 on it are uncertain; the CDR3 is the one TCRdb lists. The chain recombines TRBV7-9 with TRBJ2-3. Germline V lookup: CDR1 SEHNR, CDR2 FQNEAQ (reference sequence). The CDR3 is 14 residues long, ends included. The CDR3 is CASSLASYEQYFGF.

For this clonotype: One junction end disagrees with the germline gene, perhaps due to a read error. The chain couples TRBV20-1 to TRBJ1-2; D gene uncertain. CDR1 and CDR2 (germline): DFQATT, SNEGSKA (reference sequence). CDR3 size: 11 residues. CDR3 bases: TGCAGTACTAGCGAGAACTATGGCTACACCTTC. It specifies CSTSENYGYTF.

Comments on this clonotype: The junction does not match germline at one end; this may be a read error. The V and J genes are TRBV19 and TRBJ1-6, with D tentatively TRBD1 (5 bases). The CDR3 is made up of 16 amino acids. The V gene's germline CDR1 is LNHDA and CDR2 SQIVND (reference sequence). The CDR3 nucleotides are TGTGCCAGTAGTTTGGGGGAGGGAGCCTATAATTCGCCGTTCCTCTTT. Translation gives CASSLGEGAYNSPFLF.

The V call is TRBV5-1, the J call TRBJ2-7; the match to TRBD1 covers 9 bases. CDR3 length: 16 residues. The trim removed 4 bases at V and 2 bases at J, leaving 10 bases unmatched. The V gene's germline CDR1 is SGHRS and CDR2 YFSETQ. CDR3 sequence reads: CASSTFPGQGTYEQYF. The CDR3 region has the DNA TGCGCCAGCAGCACCTTTCCTGGACAGGGGACCTACGAGCAGTACTTC.

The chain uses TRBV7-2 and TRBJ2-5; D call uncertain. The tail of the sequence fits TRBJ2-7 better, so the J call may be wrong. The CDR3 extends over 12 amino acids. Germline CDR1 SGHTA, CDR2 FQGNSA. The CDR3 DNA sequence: TGTGCCAGCAGCCCAGAGCCCTACGAGCAGTACTTC. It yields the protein CASSPEPYEQYF.

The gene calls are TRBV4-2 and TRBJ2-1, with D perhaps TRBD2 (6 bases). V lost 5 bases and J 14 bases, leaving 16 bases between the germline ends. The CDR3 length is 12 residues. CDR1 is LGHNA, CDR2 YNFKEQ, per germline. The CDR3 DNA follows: TGTGCCAGCAGCTTCTCCACCGGGGAGGAGTTCTTC. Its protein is CASSFSTGEEFF.

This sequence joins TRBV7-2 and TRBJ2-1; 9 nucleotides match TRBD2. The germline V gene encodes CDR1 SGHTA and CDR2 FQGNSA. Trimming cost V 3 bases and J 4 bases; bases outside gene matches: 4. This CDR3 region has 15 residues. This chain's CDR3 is CASSFSGSGYNEQFF. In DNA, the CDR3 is TGTGCCAGCAGCTTTAGCGGGAGTGGGTACAATGAGCAGTTCTTC.

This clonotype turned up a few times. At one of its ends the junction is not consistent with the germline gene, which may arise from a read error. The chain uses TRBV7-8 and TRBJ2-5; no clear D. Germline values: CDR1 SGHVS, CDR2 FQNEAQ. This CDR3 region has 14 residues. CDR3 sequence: CATSLGRGHETQYF. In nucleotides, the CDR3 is TGTGCCACCAGCTTAGGCAGAGGTCACGAGACCCAGTACTTC.

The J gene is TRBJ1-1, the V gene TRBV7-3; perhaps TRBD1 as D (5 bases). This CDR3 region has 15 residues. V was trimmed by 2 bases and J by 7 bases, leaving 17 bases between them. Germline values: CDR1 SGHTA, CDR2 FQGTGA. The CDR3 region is CASSLDLTAIDEAFF. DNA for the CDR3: TGTGCCAGCAGCTTAGATCTGACAGCCATCGATGAAGCTTTCTTT.